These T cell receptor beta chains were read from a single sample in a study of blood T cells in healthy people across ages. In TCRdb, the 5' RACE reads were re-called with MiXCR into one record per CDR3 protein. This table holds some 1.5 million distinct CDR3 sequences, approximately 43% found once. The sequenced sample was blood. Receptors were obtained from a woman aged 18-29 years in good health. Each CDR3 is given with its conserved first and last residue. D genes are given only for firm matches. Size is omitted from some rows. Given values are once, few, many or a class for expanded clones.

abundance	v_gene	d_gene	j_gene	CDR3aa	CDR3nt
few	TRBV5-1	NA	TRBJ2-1	CASSLSRLIESSYNEQFF	TGCGCCAGCAGCTTGAGTCGTCTGATTGAAAGCTCCTACAATGAGCAGTTCTTC
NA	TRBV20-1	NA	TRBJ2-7	CSAELPAVSYEQYF	TGCAGTGCCGAGTTGCCAGCGGTAAGCTACGAGCAGTACTTC
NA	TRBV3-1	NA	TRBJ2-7	CASSSRSGPYSYGQYF	TGTGCCAGCAGCAGTCGGAGCGGCCCCTACTCCTACGGGCAGTACTTC
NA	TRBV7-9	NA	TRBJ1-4	CASSHRGQNEELFF	TGTGCCAGCAGCCATCGAGGGCAGAATGAAGAACTGTTTTTT
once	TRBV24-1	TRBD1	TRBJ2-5	CATSRDRFGNEQYF	TGTGCCACCAGTCGGGACAGGTTTGGCAATGAGCAGTACTTC
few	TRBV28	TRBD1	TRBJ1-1	CASRGQGTEAFF	TGTGCCAGCAGGGGACAGGGGACTGAAGCTTTCTTT
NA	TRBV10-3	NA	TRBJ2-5	CAISAEPETQYF	TGTGCCATCAGTGCCGAGCCAGAGACCCAGTACTTC
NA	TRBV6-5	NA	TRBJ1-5	CASGQPQHF	TGTGCCAGCGGCCAGCCCCAGCATTTT
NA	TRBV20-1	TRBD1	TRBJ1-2	CSARERQGSGSYGYTF	TGCAGTGCTAGAGAGAGACAGGGAAGCGGGTCCTATGGCTACACCTTC
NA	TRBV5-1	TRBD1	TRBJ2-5	CASRVRTGKLQETQYF	TGCGCCAGCAGAGTTAGGACAGGGAAACTCCAAGAGACCCAGTACTTC
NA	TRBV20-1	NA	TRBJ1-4	CSARDRGGSDEKLFF	TGCAGTGCTAGAGATCGGGGGGGCTCTGATGAAAAACTGTTTTTT
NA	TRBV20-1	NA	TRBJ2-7	CSAVLKPGAYEQYF	TGCAGTGCCGTCCTCAAACCAGGAGCCTACGAGCAGTACTTC
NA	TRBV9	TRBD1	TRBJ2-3	CASSPTTGGLTDTQYF	TGTGCCAGCAGCCCCACGACAGGGGGCCTCACAGATACGCAGTATTTT
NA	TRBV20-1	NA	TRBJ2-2	CSARDRGSGELFF	TGCAGTGCTAGAGATCGGGGGTCCGGGGAGCTGTTTTTT
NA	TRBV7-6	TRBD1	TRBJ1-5	CASSPDRGKPQHF	TGTGCCAGCAGCCCGGACAGGGGAAAGCCCCAGCATTTT
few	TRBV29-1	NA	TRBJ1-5	CSVGLTPNQPQHF	TGCAGCGTTGGTCTCACCCCCAATCAGCCCCAGCATTTT
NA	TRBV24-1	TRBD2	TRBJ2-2	CVTSDPPLAGATGELFF	TGTGTCACCAGTGATCCCCCACTAGCGGGAGCCACCGGGGAGCTGTTTTTT
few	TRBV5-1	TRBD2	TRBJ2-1	CASSFSRGLGLEQFF	TGCGCCAGCAGCTTCAGCCGAGGACTAGGGCTTGAGCAGTTCTTC
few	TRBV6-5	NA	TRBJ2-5	CASSYSGLEETQYF	TGTGCCAGCAGTTACTCGGGTTTAGAAGAGACCCAGTACTTC
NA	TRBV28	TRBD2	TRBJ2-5	CASSFPLLAGGPGVTQETQYF	TGTGCCAGCAGTTTCCCCCTACTAGCGGGAGGGCCGGGTGTTACCCAAGAGACCCAGTACTTC
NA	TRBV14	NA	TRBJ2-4	CASAGPLAYIQYF	TGTGCCAGCGCAGGCCCGCTAGCGTACATTCAGTACTTC
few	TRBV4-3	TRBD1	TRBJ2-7	CASSQIQGMVYEQYF	TGCGCCAGCAGCCAGATACAGGGGATGGTCTACGAGCAGTACTTC
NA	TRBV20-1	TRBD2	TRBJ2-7	CSARSVAGGEQYF	TGCAGTGCTAGATCCGTAGCGGGGGGAGAGCAGTACTTC
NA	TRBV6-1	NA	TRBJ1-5	CASSEWGSQPQHF	TGTGCCAGCAGTGAATGGGGTAGTCAGCCCCAGCATTTT
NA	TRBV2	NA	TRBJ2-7	CASRQTATYEQYF	TGTGCCAGCAGGCAGACAGCCACATACGAGCAGTACTTC
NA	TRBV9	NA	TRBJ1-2	CASSLRDLSQDGYTF	TGTGCCAGCAGCCTCCGGGACTTAAGTCAGGATGGCTACACCTTC
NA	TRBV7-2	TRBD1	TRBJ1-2	CASSTRQTGRPYGYTF	TGTGCCAGCAGCACGAGACAGACAGGGCGACCCTATGGCTACACCTTC
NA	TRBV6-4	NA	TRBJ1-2	CASRDPRTGGYTF	TGTGCCAGCAGGGATCCCAGGACGGGGGGCTACACCTTC
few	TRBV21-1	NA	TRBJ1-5	CASSKALWWGQGDSNQPQHF	TGTGCCAGCAGCAAAGCGCTTTGGTGGGGACAGGGTGATAGCAATCAGCCCCAGCATTTT
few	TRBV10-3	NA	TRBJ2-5	CAISSGLQLGETQYF	TGTGCCATCAGCTCGGGGCTTCAACTGGGAGAGACCCAGTACTTC
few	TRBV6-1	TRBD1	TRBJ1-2	CASSARGNYGYTF	TGTGCCAGCAGTGCCAGGGGGAACTATGGCTACACCTTC
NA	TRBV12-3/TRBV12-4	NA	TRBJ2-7	CASSLGFRPEQYF	TGTGCCAGCAGTTTAGGGTTCAGACCCGAGCAGTACTTC
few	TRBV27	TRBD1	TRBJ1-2	CASSPIDRVGYGYTF	TGTGCCAGCAGTCCCATCGACAGGGTTGGCTATGGCTACACCTTC
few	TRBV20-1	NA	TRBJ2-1	CSARSRLWEQFF	TGCAGTGCTAGATCGCGTCTATGGGAGCAGTTCTTC
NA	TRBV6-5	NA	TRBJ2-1	CASNRDGYMNEQFF	TGTGCCAGCAACCGGGACGGCTATATGAATGAGCAGTTCTTC
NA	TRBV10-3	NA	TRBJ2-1	CAISEDIGWNEQFF	TGTGCCATCAGTGAGGATATCGGATGGAATGAGCAGTTCTTC
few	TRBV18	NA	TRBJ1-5	CASSPTGINQPQHF	TGTGCCAGCTCACCGACGGGAATCAATCAGCCCCAGCATTTT
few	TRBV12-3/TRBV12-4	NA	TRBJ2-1	CASSWQYNEQFF	TGTGCCAGCAGTTGGCAGTACAATGAGCAGTTCTTC
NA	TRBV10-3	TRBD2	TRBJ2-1	CAISESAGALYNEQFF	TGTGCCATCAGTGAGTCAGCGGGAGCCCTCTACAATGAGCAGTTCTTC
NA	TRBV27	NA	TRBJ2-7	CASSAQGLGRDEQYF	TGTGCCAGCAGTGCGCAGGGACTTGGGCGCGATGAGCAGTACTTC
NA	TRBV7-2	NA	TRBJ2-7	CASSLAVQDEQYF	TGTGCCAGCAGCTTAGCAGTTCAAGACGAGCAGTACTTC
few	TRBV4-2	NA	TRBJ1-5	CASSQDLRNQPQHF	TGTGCCAGCAGCCAAGATCTGAGGAATCAGCCCCAGCATTTT
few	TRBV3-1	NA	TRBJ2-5	CASTRRGSQETQYF	TGTGCCAGCACCCGCCGCGGCTCCCAAGAGACCCAGTACTTC
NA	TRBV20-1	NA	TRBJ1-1	CSARLAVNTEAFF	TGCAGTGCTAGGTTAGCGGTAAACACTGAAGCTTTCTTT
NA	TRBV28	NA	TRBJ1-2	CASSPLAGLGYTF	TGTGCCAGCAGCCCCCTGGCGGGGCTTGGCTACACCTTC